These 23 T cell receptor beta chains were all obtained from the same sample, sequenced in a study of OX40 agonist ivuxolimab in advanced cancers. The library came from the immunoSEQ multiplex PCR assay. Here the immuneACCESS table is served through TCRdb, limited to in-frame sequences with V and J called. Missing clones are a known gap in these copies; in checked studies unresolved V genes cover under half, and the rest lacks a known reason. Counted in this sample were around 46,000 clones; more than 85% of them appeared once. The ten largest clones represent roughly 5.2% of the sample. Sequencing was performed on CD4+ or CD8+ T cells sorted from blood, taken in a trial of the OX40 agonist ivuxolimab. The origin of the receptors is an adult with an advanced solid tumor such as melanoma, head and neck, liver or kidney cancer.

The rearrangement links TRBV7-2 to TRBJ1-2; 8 bases are a match to TRBD1. Germline V gene lookup returns CDR1 SGHTA and CDR2 FQGNSA. V lost 5 bases to trimming and J lost 4 bases; unmatched junction nucleotides: 18. The CDR3 consists of 18 residues. Here the CDR3 reads CASSILYVLGQGVYGYTF. The DNA of the CDR3 is TGTGCCAGCAGCATCCTGTACGTATTAGGACAGGGTGTCTATGGCTACACCTTC.

The CDR3 nucleotides read TGTGCCAGCAGCTTAGTATTGGGAGTAGAGCTGTTTTTT. Translated: CASSLVLGVELFF. The J gene is TRBJ2-2, the V gene TRBV11-3; a weak D match, TRBD2 (5 bases). Trimming left V 1 base short and J 11 bases short, with 11 bases between. Per germline, CDR1 SGHNT and CDR2 YENEEA. The CDR3 covers 13 residues.

The chain recombines TRBV19 with TRBJ2-2, with D possibly being TRBD2 (6 bases). Germline CDR1 and CDR2: LNHDA and SQIVND (reference sequence). V dropped 1 base and J dropped 3 bases, with 9 bases sitting between them. This CDR3 comprises 15 residues. The CDR3 nucleotides read TGTGCCAGTAGTATAGCGGGGGTGCACACCGGGGAGCTGTTTTTT. Protein product: CASSIAGVHTGELFF. Based on the CDR3 plus reference TRBV19 and TRBJ2-2, the full variable domain is DGGITQSPKYLFRKEGQNVTLSCEQNLNHDAMYWYRQDPGQGLRLIYYSQIVNDFQKGDIAEGYSVSREKKESFPLTVTSAQKNPTAFYLCASSIAGVHTGELFFGEGSRLTVL.

The gene calls are TRBV29-1 and TRBJ1-2, with D possibly TRBD1 on 5 matching bases. The V gene's germline CDR1 is SQVTM and CDR2 ANQGSEA. This CDR3 region has 12 residues. Trimming removed 4 bases at V and 4 bases at J, with 10 bases between. The CDR3 region has the DNA TGCAGCGTTGGTGGGACTACCTATGGCTACACCTTC. Protein product: CSVGGTTYGYTF. Based on the CDR3 plus reference TRBV29-1 and TRBJ1-2, the full variable domain is SAVISQKPSRDICQRGTSLTIQCQVDSQVTMMFWYRQQPGQSLTLIATANQGSEATYESGFVIDKFPISRPNLTFSTLTVSNMSPEDSSIYLCSVGGTTYGYTFGSGTRLTVV.

The chain is built from TRBV6-5 and TRBJ2-3; no definite D call. This CDR3 spans 13 amino acids. Germline loops: CDR1 MNHEY, CDR2 SVGAGI. Trimming left V 2 bases short and J 4 bases short, with 7 bases between. The DNA of the CDR3 is TGTGCCAGCAGTTACAGCTATGCAGATACGCAGTATTTT. Amino acids: CASSYSYADTQYF.

This clone was seen more than once but under ten times. V gene TRBV28 combines with J gene TRBJ1-6; D is perhaps TRBD1 (5 bases). The CDR3 is 14 amino acids. Germline V gene lookup returns CDR1 MDHEN and CDR2 SYDVKM. Deletions cut 5 bases from V and 10 bases from J, with 15 bases between. The CDR3 region is CASSRDRGGSPLHF. CDR3 coding DNA: TGTGCCAGCAGTCGCGACAGAGGTGGATCACCCCTCCACTTT.

The chain has TRBV27 and TRBJ1-1; D unclear. Between the trimmed V and J ends, which lost 8 bases and 2 bases, there was a span of 15 bases. Per the germline V gene, CDR1 is MNHEY and CDR2 is SMNVEV (reference sequence). The CDR3 length is 14 residues. For the CDR3, the DNA is TGTGCCAGCCGGAGTTGGGAGCTAAACACTGAAGCTTTCTTT. Its protein is CASRSWELNTEAFF.

This clone has only a few counts. The J gene is TRBJ2-5, the V gene TRBV9, with D possibly matching TRBD2 (6 bases). The CDR3 is made up of 15 amino acids. The V gene's germline CDR1 is SGDLS and CDR2 YYNGEE. Trimming cost V 0 bases and J 4 bases, with 13 bases left between them. CDR3 in amino acids: CASSVGNGRGETQYF. The CDR3 region has the DNA TGTGCCAGCAGCGTAGGTAACGGGCGGGGAGAGACCCAGTACTTC.

J is TRBJ2-3 and V is TRBV28; D might be TRBD1 (5 bases). Trimming took 6 bases from V and 2 from J, leaving 18 bases between them. In germline, CDR1 is MDHEN, CDR2 SYDVKM. The CDR3 runs 16 residues. This CDR3 reads CASSLGQGGNTDTQYF. The CDR3 DNA is TGTGCCAGCAGCTTAGGGCAGGGTGGAAACACAGATACGCAGTATTTT. Looking up the rest from reference TRBV28 and TRBJ2-3 gives the full variable domain: DVKVTQSSRYLVKRTGEKVFLECVQDMDHENMFWYRQDPGLGLRLIYFSYDVKMKEKGDIPEGYSVSREKKERFSLILESASTNQTSMYLCASSLGQGGNTDTQYFGPGTRLTVL.

The V and J genes are TRBV4-3 and TRBJ2-7; 8 bases are a match to TRBD1. V dropped 4 bases and J dropped 3; count of bases not matched to a gene: 8. In germline, CDR1 is LGHNA, CDR2 YSLEER. The CDR3 has 15 amino acids. Here the CDR3 DNA reads TGCGCCAGCAGCCTCTGGACAGGGCCCTACTACGAGCAGTACTTC. This codes for CASSLWTGPYYEQYF.

The V and J genes are TRBV12-5 and TRBJ2-1; 8 positions agree with TRBD2. The trim removed 6 bases at V and 8 bases at J, leaving 15 bases unmatched. The CDR3 contains 16 residues. Per the germline V gene, CDR1 is LGHNT and CDR2 is FRNRAP. CDR3 bases: TGTGCTAGTGGCCTCGGGTGGGGACTAGAAGGTTATGAGCAGTTCTTC. Its translation is CASGLGWGLEGYEQFF.

The chain is built from TRBV5-1 and TRBJ2-1; the D gene could be TRBD1 or TRBD2 (5 bases each). V lost 4 bases and J lost 13, with 33 bases in between. Per the germline V gene, CDR1 is SGHRS and CDR2 is YFSETQ. The CDR3 contains 18 residues. The CDR3 protein is CASSPGYDLGEAYLEQFF. In nucleotides, the CDR3 is TGCGCCAGCAGCCCCGGATATGATCTGGGGGAAGCCTACCTCGAACAGTTCTTC.

V is TRBV5-6 and J is TRBJ2-6; 9 bases are shared with TRBD1. V was pared by 3 bases and J by 0 bases, with 4 bases of the junction left unmatched. CDR1 SGHDT and CDR2 YYEEEE come from the germline V gene. This CDR3 region has 17 residues. The CDR3 is CASSWGTGPSGANVLTF. CDR3 DNA: TGTGCCAGCAGCTGGGGGACAGGGCCCTCTGGGGCCAACGTCCTGACTTTC.

This chain joins TRBV4-2 and TRBJ2-7; 7 bases agree with TRBD2. The germline V gene encodes CDR1 LGHNA and CDR2 YNFKEQ. CDR3 length: 16 residues. Losses at the gene ends were 0 bases for V and 1 base for J; bases not matched to a gene: 6. This CDR3 reads CASSQDGGEGSYEQYF. The CDR3 nucleotides are TGTGCCAGCAGCCAAGATGGAGGGGAGGGTTCCTACGAGCAGTACTTC.

V and J are TRBV2 and TRBJ1-1; D call uncertain. Trimming removed 8 bases at V and 3 bases at J, with 13 bases between. The CDR3 consists of 13 residues. Germline CDR1 is SNHLY and CDR2 is FYNNEI. The CDR3 nucleotides are TGTGCCAGCGGGAAAGGTTTACACACTGAAGCTTTCTTT. Its translation is CASGKGLHTEAFF.

The chain employs TRBV6-5 and TRBJ1-5; D uncertain. The CDR3 length is 15 residues. CDR1 and CDR2 (germline): MNHEY, SVGAGI. The ends were cut back, 2 bases at V and 5 bases at J, with 13 bases in the middle. CDR3 DNA sequence: TGTGCCAGCAGTTACGACCCACAAAGCGATCAGCCCCAGCATTTT. Translation: CASSYDPQSDQPQHF.

The chain couples TRBV6-5 to TRBJ2-5; 7 bases agree with TRBD2. Trimming cost V 8 bases and J 9 bases; bases outside gene matches: 9. Germline CDR1 and CDR2: MNHEY and SVGAGI. There are 12 residues in the CDR3. The CDR3 sequence is CASGDFGGAQYF. In DNA form, the CDR3 reads TGTGCCAGCGGGGACTTTGGGGGGGCCCAGTACTTC.

The chain uses TRBV19 and TRBJ2-1, with D unresolved. In germline, CDR1 is LNHDA, CDR2 SQIVND (reference sequence). V lost 7 bases and J lost 6, with 13 bases in between. This CDR3 has 13 amino acids. DNA for the CDR3: TGTGCCAGTACCCTGAGTAGCCGCAATGAGCAGTTCTTC. It yields the protein CASTLSSRNEQFF.

Only a few counts were recorded for this clone. V and J are TRBV7-9 and TRBJ1-1; D is unresolved. Germline V lookup: CDR1 SEHNR, CDR2 FQNEAQ (reference sequence). Trimming removed 5 bases at V and 0 bases at J, with 7 bases between. The CDR3 consists of 13 residues. CDR3 loop: CASSPALNTEAFF. The CDR3 region has the DNA TGTGCCAGCAGCCCAGCTTTGAACACTGAAGCTTTCTTT.

The chain couples TRBV6-5 to TRBJ2-6, with D perhaps being TRBD1 or TRBD2 (5 bases each). With 6 bases removed from V and 2 bases from J, the gap between germline ends came to 11 bases. The CDR3 length is 15 residues. Germline assignment: CDR1 MNHEY and CDR2 SVGAGI. In DNA, the CDR3 is TGTGCCAGCAGCCCCGTGGGGGCTGGGGCCAACGTCCTGACTTTC. Translated: CASSPVGAGANVLTF.

The chain has TRBV2 and TRBJ1-2; D is unclear. The V gene's germline CDR1 is SNHLY and CDR2 FYNNEI. The length of the CDR3 is 14 residues. Trimming left V 0 bases short and J 8 bases short, with 13 bases between. This CDR3 reads CASSEALSLTGYTF. CDR3 DNA: TGTGCCAGCAGTGAAGCGCTTTCTCTAACCGGCTACACCTTC.

As to this clone: One end of the junction varies from germline; a read error may be responsible. This chain joins TRBV7-7 and TRBJ2-5, with a possible D match to TRBD1 (5 bases). Germline values: CDR1 SSHAT, CDR2 FNYEAQ (reference sequence). The length of the CDR3 is 13 residues. The CDR3 reads CASSPDSQETQYF. The CDR3 nucleotides read TGTGCTAGCAGCCCCGACAGTCAAGAGACCCAGTACTTC.

This clone was counted once. The V call is TRBV5-6, the J call TRBJ1-1; 7 bases are a match to TRBD1. This CDR3 is 14 amino acids long. Looked up from germline, CDR1 is SGHDT and CDR2 is YYEEEE. Trimming cost V 0 bases and J 5 bases; bases outside gene matches: 4. CDR3 protein: CASSLGAGGTEAFF. CDR3 DNA sequence: TGTGCCAGCAGCTTGGGGGCAGGGGGTACTGAAGCTTTCTTT.